The 15 T cell receptor beta chains listed next were all sequenced from one sample in a study of blood T cell repertoires in COVID-19. TCRdb's copy holds only in-frame clones and misses some; the assay was immunoSEQ multiplex PCR. The table shows around 260,000 clones, with roughly 85% occurring only once. The sample was peripheral blood. The receptors stem from a woman in her 30s with active or convalescent COVID-19.

This rearrangement joins TRBV4-1 to TRBJ2-2; D uncertain. V lost 1 base and J lost 0, with 6 bases in between. The V gene's germline CDR1 is MGHRA and CDR2 YSYEKL. This CDR3 has 15 amino acids. CDR3 region: CASSQGPANTGELFF. The DNA for the CDR3 is TGCGCCAGCAGCCAAGGGCCCGCGAACACCGGGGAGCTGTTTTTT.

V gene TRBV18 combines with J gene TRBJ1-5, with D hard to call. Germline assignment: CDR1 KGHSH and CDR2 LQKENI. The CDR3 loop spans 13 amino acids. Trimming left V 2 bases short and J 7 bases short, with 9 bases between. CDR3 nucleotide sequence: TGTGCCAGCTCACCATTCAGAGGGCAGCCCCAGCATTTT. It encodes CASSPFRGQPQHF.

This chain connects TRBV4-3 to TRBJ1-6; D may be TRBD1 (6 bases). V was cut by 1 base and J by 9 bases, with 13 bases left in between. The CDR3 loop spans 15 amino acids. CDR1 LGHNA and CDR2 YSLEER come from the germline V gene. CDR3 amino acids: CASSQGTGRGSPLHF. In DNA form, the CDR3 reads TGCGCCAGCAGCCAAGGAACAGGGCGCGGTTCACCCCTCCACTTT.

The rearrangement uses TRBV10-2 and TRBJ1-6; D unresolved. This CDR3 has 14 residues. Germline CDR1 is WSHSY and CDR2 is SAAADI. V was trimmed by 8 bases and J by 0 bases, leaving 8 bases between them. CDR3 sequence reads: CASPGSSYNSPLHF. The CDR3 DNA reads as TGCGCCAGCCCGGGTAGCTCCTATAATTCACCCCTCCACTTT.

This rearrangement joins TRBV5-1 to TRBJ2-7; 9 bases align to TRBD1. J was trimmed by 2 bases and V by 4 bases; bases with no gene match: 4. Looked up from germline, CDR1 is SGHRS and CDR2 is YFSETQ. This CDR3 is 14 amino acids long. CDR3 bases: TGCGCCAGCAGCCCGGGGACAGGGACCTACGAGCAGTACTTC. This encodes CASSPGTGTYEQYF.

This chain uses TRBV19 with TRBJ1-5; the D gene is possibly TRBD1 (6 bases). The ends were cut back, 4 bases at V and 5 bases at J, with 9 bases in the middle. This CDR3 comprises 13 residues. Germline V gene lookup returns CDR1 LNHDA and CDR2 SQIVND (reference sequence). Written as DNA, the CDR3 is TGTGCCAGTAGTAAACAGGGACATCAGCCCCAGCATTTT. This codes for CASSKQGHQPQHF.

This clone was counted a single time. The chain recombines TRBV5-6 with TRBJ1-5; 7 bases match TRBD1. The ends lost 4 bases at V and 5 bases at J; junction bases unmatched: 9. Germline-derived CDR1 and CDR2 are SGHDT and YYEEEE. The CDR3 length is 15 residues. The DNA of the CDR3 is TGTGCCAGCAGCCGGTATGACAGGGATCATCAGCCCCAGCATTTT. It codes for CASSRYDRDHQPQHF.

This CDR3 is CASSESPGQGSTEAFF. The CDR3 DNA reads TGCGCCAGCAGTGAGTCACCGGGACAGGGCTCCACTGAAGCTTTCTTT. The V and J genes are TRBV10-1 and TRBJ1-1; 9 positions agree with TRBD1. Germline V CDR1 and CDR2: WNHNN, SYGVQD (reference sequence). The CDR3 runs to 16 residues. The V gene end was trimmed by 0 bases and the J gene end by 4 bases; junction bases not matched to a gene: 6.

This chain joins TRBV19 and TRBJ1-5; D is possibly TRBD1 (5 bases). Germline V gene lookup returns CDR1 LNHDA and CDR2 SQIVND (reference sequence). This CDR3 comprises 14 residues. V dropped 3 bases and J dropped 11 bases, with 17 bases sitting between them. This CDR3 reads CASSMSGQISAQHF. CDR3 coding DNA: TGTGCCAGTAGTATGTCAGGACAAATTTCGGCCCAGCATTTT.

This sequence joins TRBV3-1 (or the pseudogene TRBV3-2) and TRBJ2-2; tentatively, D is TRBD2 (5 bases). In germline, CDR1 is LGHDT, CDR2 YNNKEL (reference sequence). The ends were cut back, 3 bases at V and 0 bases at J, with 11 bases in the middle. The CDR3 consists of 16 residues. Here the CDR3 reads CASSHWTGSNTGELFF. DNA for the CDR3: TGTGCCAGCAGCCATTGGACTGGGTCGAACACCGGGGAGCTGTTTTTT.

The V and J genes are TRBV6-1 and TRBJ1-1; D gene uncertain. From germline, CDR1 is MNHNS and CDR2 SASEGT. The V end was cut by 1 base, the J end by 0 bases, with 12 bases between. The CDR3 extends over 16 amino acids. The DNA for the CDR3 is TGTGCCAGCAGTGAAGTGGGTCAGGCAATGAACACTGAAGCTTTCTTT. Its protein is CASSEVGQAMNTEAFF.

The V gene is TRBV7-9, the J gene TRBJ1-1; D unclear. V lost 7 bases and J lost 8, with 23 bases in between. The CDR3 spans 15 residues. CDR1 and CDR2 from the germline V gene are SEHNR and FQNEAQ (reference sequence). As DNA, the CDR3 is TGTGCCAGCAACCTTCTGAATGTCGGAGGATTCGAAGCTTTCTTT. It is translated as CASNLLNVGGFEAFF.

The rearrangement uses TRBV6-2 or TRBV6-3 and TRBJ1-2; 11 positions match TRBD1. The trim removed 3 bases at V and 0 bases at J, leaving 6 bases unmatched. Per germline, CDR1 MNHEY and CDR2 SVGEGT. The CDR3 runs to 17 residues. Here the CDR3 DNA reads TGTGCCAGCAGTTATTGGACAGGGGGCAAGTCTAACTATGGCTACACCTTC. Translated: CASSYWTGGKSNYGYTF.

CDR3 sequence: CSVQTQNYGYTF. In DNA form, the CDR3 reads TGCAGCGTGCAAACACAGAACTATGGCTACACCTTC. This chain connects TRBV29-1 to TRBJ1-2, with D uncertain. CDR1 is SQVTM and CDR2 is ANQGSEA in the germline V gene. V gave up 6 bases and J gave up 2 bases, with 10 bases separating them. There are 12 residues in the CDR3.

The chain is built from TRBV16 and TRBJ2-7, with D maybe TRBD1 (5 bases). The CDR3 runs to 15 residues. V dropped 3 bases and J dropped 7 bases, with 19 bases sitting between them. The germline gives CDR1 KGHSY, CDR2 FQNENV. The CDR3 reads CASSQITGPTGEQYF. As DNA, the CDR3 is TGTGCCAGCAGCCAGATTACAGGACCCACCGGGGAGCAGTACTTC.